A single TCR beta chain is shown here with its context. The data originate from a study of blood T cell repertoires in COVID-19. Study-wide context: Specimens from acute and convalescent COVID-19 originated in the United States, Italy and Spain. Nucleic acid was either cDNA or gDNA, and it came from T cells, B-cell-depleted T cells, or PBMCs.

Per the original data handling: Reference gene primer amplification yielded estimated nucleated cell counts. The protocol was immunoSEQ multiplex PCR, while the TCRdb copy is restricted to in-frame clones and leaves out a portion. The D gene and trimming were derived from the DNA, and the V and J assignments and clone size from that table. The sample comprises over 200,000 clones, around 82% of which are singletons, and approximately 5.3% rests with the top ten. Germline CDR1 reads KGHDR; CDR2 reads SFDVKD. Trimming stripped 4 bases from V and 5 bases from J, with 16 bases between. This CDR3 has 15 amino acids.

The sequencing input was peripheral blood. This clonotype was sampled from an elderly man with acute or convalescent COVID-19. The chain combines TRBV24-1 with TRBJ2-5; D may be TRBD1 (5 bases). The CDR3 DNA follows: TGTGCCACCAGTGACCGCCAGCTGGGGCTGGAGACCCAGTACTTC. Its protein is CATSDRQLGLETQYF.